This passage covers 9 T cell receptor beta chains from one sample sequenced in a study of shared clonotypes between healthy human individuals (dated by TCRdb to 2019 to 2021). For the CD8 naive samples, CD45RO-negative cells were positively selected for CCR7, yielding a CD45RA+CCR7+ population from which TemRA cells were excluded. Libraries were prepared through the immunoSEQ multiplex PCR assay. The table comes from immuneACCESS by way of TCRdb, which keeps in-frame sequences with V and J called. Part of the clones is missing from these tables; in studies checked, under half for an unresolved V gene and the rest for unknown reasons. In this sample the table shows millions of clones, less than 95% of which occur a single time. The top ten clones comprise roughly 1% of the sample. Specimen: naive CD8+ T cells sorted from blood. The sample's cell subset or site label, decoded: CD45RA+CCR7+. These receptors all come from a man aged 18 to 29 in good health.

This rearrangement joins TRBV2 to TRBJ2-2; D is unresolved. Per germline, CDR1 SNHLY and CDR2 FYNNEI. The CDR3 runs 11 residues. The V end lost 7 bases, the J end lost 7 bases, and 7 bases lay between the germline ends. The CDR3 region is CASTTGGELFF. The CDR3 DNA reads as TGTGCCAGCACGACGGGCGGGGAGCTGTTTTTT.

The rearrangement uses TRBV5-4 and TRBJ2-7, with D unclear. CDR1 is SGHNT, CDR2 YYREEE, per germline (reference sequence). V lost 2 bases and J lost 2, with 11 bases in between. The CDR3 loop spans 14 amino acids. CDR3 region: CASSLSDGTYEQYF. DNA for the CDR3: TGTGCCAGCAGCTTATCCGACGGAACCTACGAGCAGTACTTC.

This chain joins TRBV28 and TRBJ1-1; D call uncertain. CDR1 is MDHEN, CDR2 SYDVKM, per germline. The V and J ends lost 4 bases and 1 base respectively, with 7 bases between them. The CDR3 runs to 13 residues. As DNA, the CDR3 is TGTGCCAGCAGTTACCGCCCGAACACTGAAGCTTTCTTT. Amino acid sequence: CASSYRPNTEAFF. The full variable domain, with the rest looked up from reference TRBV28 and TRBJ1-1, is DVKVTQSSRYLVKRTGEKVFLECVQDMDHENMFWYRQDPGLGLRLIYFSYDVKMKEKGDIPEGYSVSREKKERFSLILESASTNQTSMYLCASSYRPNTEAFFGQGTRLTVV.

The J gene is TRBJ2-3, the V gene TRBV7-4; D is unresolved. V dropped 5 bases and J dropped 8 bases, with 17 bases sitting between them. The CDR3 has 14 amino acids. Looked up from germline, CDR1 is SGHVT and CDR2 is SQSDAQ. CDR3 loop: CASSPGYVSVTQYF. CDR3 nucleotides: TGTGCCAGCAGCCCCGGGTACGTATCCGTTACGCAGTATTTT.

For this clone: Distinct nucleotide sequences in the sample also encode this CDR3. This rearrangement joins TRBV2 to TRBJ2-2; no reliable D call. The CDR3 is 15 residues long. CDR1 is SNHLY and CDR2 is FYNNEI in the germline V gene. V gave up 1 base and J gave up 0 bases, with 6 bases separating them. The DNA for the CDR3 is TGTGCCAGCAGTGAAGGGGCGACGAACACCGGGGAGCTGTTTTTT. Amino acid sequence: CASSEGATNTGELFF.

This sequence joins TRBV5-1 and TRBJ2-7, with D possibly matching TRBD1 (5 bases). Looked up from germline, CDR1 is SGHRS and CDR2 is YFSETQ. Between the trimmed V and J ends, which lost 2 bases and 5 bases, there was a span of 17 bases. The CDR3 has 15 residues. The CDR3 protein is CASSLEWGPRNEQYF. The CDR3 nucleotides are TGCGCCAGCAGCTTAGAATGGGGCCCCCGCAACGAGCAGTACTTC.

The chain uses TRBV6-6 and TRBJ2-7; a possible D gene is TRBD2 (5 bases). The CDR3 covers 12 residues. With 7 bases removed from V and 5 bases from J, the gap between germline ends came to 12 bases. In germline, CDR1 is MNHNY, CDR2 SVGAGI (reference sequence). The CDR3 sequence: CASIGNRDEQYF. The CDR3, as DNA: TGTGCCAGCATCGGGAACCGGGACGAGCAGTACTTC.

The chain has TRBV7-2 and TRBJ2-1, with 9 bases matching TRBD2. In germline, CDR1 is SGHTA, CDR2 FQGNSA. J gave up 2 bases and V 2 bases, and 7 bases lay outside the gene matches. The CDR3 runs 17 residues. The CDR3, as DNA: TGTGCCAGCAGCTTAAAAGCTAGCGGGACTACCTACAATGAGCAGTTCTTC. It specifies CASSLKASGTTYNEQFF. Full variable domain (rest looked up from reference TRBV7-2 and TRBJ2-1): GAGVSQSPSNKVTEKGKDVELRCDPISGHTALYWYRQSLGQGLEFLIYFQGNSAPDKSGLPSDRFSAERTGGSVSTLTIQRTQQEDSAVYLCASSLKASGTTYNEQFFGPGTRLTVL.

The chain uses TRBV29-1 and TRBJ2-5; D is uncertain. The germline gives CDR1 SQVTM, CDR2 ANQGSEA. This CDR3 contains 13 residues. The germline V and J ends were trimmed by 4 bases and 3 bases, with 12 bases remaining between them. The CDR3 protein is CSVVGQIEETQYF. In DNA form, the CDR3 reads TGCAGCGTTGTAGGGCAGATCGAAGAGACCCAGTACTTC.